This entry lists 31 T cell receptor beta chains sequenced from one sample in a study of T cells in Graves' hyperthyroidism and ophthalmopathy. Regions amplified from RNA transcripts were the TCR beta CDR3 regions. The HTBI set primed first-round TCR CDR3 RT-PCR. TCRdb re-derived calls from the multiplex PCR reads in MiXCR, one entry per CDR3 protein. The table records about half a million distinct CDR3 sequences, 15% to 20% of them present only once. The sample consisted of blood. All receptors derive from a woman aged 25 to 45 with Graves' ophthalmopathy.

The chain employs TRBV29-1 and TRBJ2-2, with 8 bases that match TRBD1. There are 15 residues in the CDR3. Germline CDR1 SQVTM, CDR2 ANQGSEA. Trimming cost V 6 bases and J 4 bases; bases outside gene matches: 10. The CDR3 protein is CSVDFQGAGTGELFF. The CDR3 DNA is TGCAGCGTAGACTTTCAGGGGGCTGGCACCGGGGAGCTGTTTTTT.

This clonotype was observed at least ten times. The rearrangement joins TRBV20-1 to TRBJ2-1; no definite D call. CDR1 and CDR2 (germline): DFQATT, SNEGSKA (reference sequence). The CDR3 is 14 amino acids. The V gene lost 6 bases and the J gene lost 0 bases, with 12 bases spanning the gap. As DNA, the CDR3 is TGCAGTGCCACCTCCCAGAGCTCCTACAATGAGCAGTTCTTC. Protein product: CSATSQSSYNEQFF.

This chain uses TRBV13 with TRBJ2-2; no definite D call. The CDR3 runs 13 residues. V was trimmed by 5 bases and J by 4 bases, leaving 8 bases between them. Germline CDR1 PRHDT, CDR2 FYEKMQ (reference sequence). The CDR3 DNA sequence: TGTGCCAGCAGCCCGGGTTCCACCGGGGAGCTGTTTTTT. Encoded protein: CASSPGSTGELFF.

This clonotype has ten or more counts. This chain links TRBV28 with TRBJ1-1; D remains ambiguous. The V gene's germline CDR1 is MDHEN and CDR2 SYDVKM. V was trimmed by 7 bases and J by 1 base, leaving 7 bases between them. The CDR3 spans 12 residues. CDR3 nucleotide sequence: TGTGCCAGCAAGGGTGGGAACACTGAAGCTTTCTTT. Encoded protein: CASKGGNTEAFF.

The chain is built from TRBV20-1 and TRBJ2-1, with a tentative D call TRBD2 (6 bases). Per the germline V gene, CDR1 is DFQATT and CDR2 is SNEGSKA (reference sequence). The CDR3 is 12 residues long. Trimming removed 1 base at V and 8 bases at J, with 9 bases between. CDR3 sequence (DNA): TGCAGTGCTAGAGCCGGGAGCTATGAGCAGTTCTTC. Its translation: CSARAGSYEQFF.

This clonotype showed up many times. This sequence joins TRBV2 and TRBJ1-5; D is unclear. Trimming took 8 bases from V and 7 from J, leaving 12 bases between them. From germline, CDR1 is SNHLY and CDR2 FYNNEI. The CDR3 covers 12 residues. In nucleotides, the CDR3 is TGTGCCAGCGGGCCCGTCCACCAGCCCCAGCATTTT. Protein: CASGPVHQPQHF. Full variable domain (missing parts from reference TRBV2 and TRBJ1-5): EPEVTQTPSHQVTQMGQEVILRCVPISNHLYFYWYRQILGQKVEFLVSFYNNEISEKSEIFDDQFSVERPDGSNFTLKIRSTKLEDSAMYFCASGPVHQPQHFGDGTRLSIL.

There are many counts of this clonotype. The chain carries TRBV29-1 and TRBJ2-1; 7 bases line up with TRBD2. The CDR3 sequence is 13 residues long. After removal of 6 bases from V and 7 bases from J, the junction contained 9 bases not matched to a gene. The germline CDR1 and CDR2 sequences are SQVTM and ANQGSEA. CDR3: CSVGLEMGNEQFF. The CDR3 coding sequence is TGCAGCGTCGGACTAGAAATGGGGAATGAGCAGTTCTTC.

This clonotype was counted a few times. The V call is TRBV20-1, the J call TRBJ2-7; 9 bases fit TRBD2. Germline lookup yields CDR1 DFQATT and CDR2 SNEGSKA (reference sequence). CDR3 length: 15 residues. Trimming took 3 bases from V and 0 from J; bases not matched to a gene: 6. The CDR3 DNA sequence: TGCAGTGCTAGGCCTAGCGGGACTTTCTCCTACGAGCAGTACTTC. Translating gives CSARPSGTFSYEQYF.

This clonotype appeared many times. The CDR3 sequence is CASSYTGTVLYEQYF. The CDR3 DNA sequence: TGTGCCAGCAGCTACACCGGGACAGTCCTCTACGAGCAGTACTTC. This chain uses TRBV11-2 with TRBJ2-7; 7 positions match TRBD1. V shed 4 bases, J shed 3 bases, and the junction held 9 bases outside the gene matches. The germline CDR1 and CDR2 sequences are SGHAT and FQNNGV. This CDR3 region has 15 residues.

This rearrangement joins TRBV7-6 to TRBJ2-7; D is uncertain. Germline loops: CDR1 SGHVS, CDR2 FNYEAQ. This CDR3 has 14 residues. Trimming left V 5 bases short and J 3 bases short, with 14 bases between. This CDR3 is CASSPVTRRYEQYF. CDR3 nucleotides: TGTGCCAGCAGCCCCGTGACTCGGCGCTACGAGCAGTACTTC.

This clonotype appeared many times. The V gene is TRBV19, the J gene TRBJ1-2; D remains unclear. There are 14 residues in the CDR3. Germline loops: CDR1 LNHDA, CDR2 SQIVND (reference sequence). Trimming removed 7 bases at V and 0 bases at J, with 12 bases between. The CDR3 loop is CASTLGPANYGYTF. CDR3 DNA sequence: TGTGCCAGTACCCTAGGGCCAGCTAACTATGGCTACACCTTC. The complete variable domain, with remaining parts taken from reference TRBV19 and TRBJ1-2, reads DGGITQSPKYLFRKEGQNVTLSCEQNLNHDAMYWYRQDPGQGLRLIYYSQIVNDFQKGDIAEGYSVSREKKESFPLTVTSAQKNPTAFYLCASTLGPANYGYTFGSGTRLTVV.

V usage is TRBV7-3 and J usage is TRBJ2-3; D gene unclear. The CDR3 is 16 residues long. Germline V gene lookup returns CDR1 SGHTA and CDR2 FQGTGA. V was shortened by 4 bases and J by 1 base, with 15 bases between the two germline ends. The CDR3 here is CASSSPPRSGTDTQYF. The CDR3 nucleotides read TGTGCCAGCAGCTCCCCGCCCCGATCTGGCACAGATACGCAGTATTTT.

This clonotype was found many times. The chain links TRBV7-3 to TRBJ2-3; D unclear. Trimming pared 8 bases from V and 2 bases from J, leaving 11 bases between. The CDR3 has 13 residues. Germline V gene data show CDR1 as SGHTA and CDR2 as FQGTGA. The CDR3 nucleotides read TGTGCCAGCCAAAGACAAAACACAGATACGCAGTATTTT. This encodes CASQRQNTDTQYF. Using reference TRBV7-3 and TRBJ2-3 for the parts outside the CDR3, the full variable domain is GAGVSQTPSNKVTEKGKYVELRCDPISGHTALYWYRQSLGQGPEFLIYFQGTGAADDSGLPNDRFFAVRPEGSVSTLKIQRTERGDSAVYLCASQRQNTDTQYFGPGTRLTVL.

This clonotype was seen just once. The chain recombines TRBV29-1 with TRBJ2-1; 8 bases align to TRBD2. V shed 6 bases, J shed 0 bases, and the junction held 10 bases outside the gene matches. Germline CDR1 and CDR2: SQVTM and ANQGSEA. This CDR3 spans 16 amino acids. The CDR3 DNA follows: TGCAGCGTCAAACCAGTTAGCGGGGTCTCCTACAATGAGCAGTTCTTC. It translates to CSVKPVSGVSYNEQFF.

This clonotype was seen repeatedly, ten times or more. The chain combines TRBV6-2 or TRBV6-3 with TRBJ2-1, with D possibly being TRBD1 or TRBD2 (5 bases each). The V and J ends lost 5 bases and 8 bases respectively, with 22 bases between them. This CDR3 comprises 16 residues. Germline loops: CDR1 MNHEY, CDR2 SVGEGT. The CDR3 DNA reads TGTGCCAGCAGTGACCTTTTAGCGATCGGGGCCTATGAGCAGTTCTTC. The encoded protein is CASSDLLAIGAYEQFF.

This clonotype was detected a few times. The V gene is TRBV5-5, the J gene TRBJ2-1; tentatively, D is TRBD1 (5 bases). V shed 3 bases and J shed 8 bases, with 15 bases lying between them. Germline V lookup: CDR1 SGHKS, CDR2 YYEKEE (reference sequence). The CDR3 loop spans 14 amino acids. The CDR3 region has the DNA TGTGCCAGCAGCTCCTCCCTTGACAGCTATGAGCAGTTCTTC. Translated, it gives CASSSSLDSYEQFF.

This clonotype was counted at least ten times. The CDR3 is CSALNSSSYNEQFF. The CDR3 bases are TGCAGTGCGCTTAATAGTAGCTCCTACAATGAGCAGTTCTTC. This sequence joins TRBV20-1 and TRBJ2-1, with D uncertain. Trimming removed 6 bases at V and 0 bases at J, with 12 bases between. This CDR3 contains 14 residues. Germline CDR1 reads DFQATT; CDR2 reads SNEGSKA (reference sequence).

This clonotype has only a few counts. The J gene is TRBJ2-3, the V gene TRBV24-1; no clear D. V lost 9 bases and J lost 7, with 10 bases in between. CDR3 length equals 11 residues. Germline V gene sequence: CDR1 KGHDR, CDR2 SFDVKD. The CDR3 bases are TGTGCCACCTCCCTGGGCTATACGCAGTATTTT. It is translated as CATSLGYTQYF.

This clonotype was detected ten times or more. The rearrangement joins TRBV28 to TRBJ2-2, with 8 bases that match TRBD2. The ends lost 5 bases at V and 3 bases at J; junction bases unmatched: 5. This CDR3 has 15 residues. CDR1 and CDR2 from the germline V gene are MDHEN and SYDVKM. The CDR3, as DNA: TGTGCCAGCAGTCTCAGCGGGAGCTACACCGGGGAGCTGTTTTTT. It is translated as CASSLSGSYTGELFF. The complete variable domain, with remaining parts taken from reference TRBV28 and TRBJ2-2, reads DVKVTQSSRYLVKRTGEKVFLECVQDMDHENMFWYRQDPGLGLRLIYFSYDVKMKEKGDIPEGYSVSREKKERFSLILESASTNQTSMYLCASSLSGSYTGELFFGEGSRLTVL.

This clonotype was seen ten or more times. V usage is TRBV20-1 and J usage is TRBJ2-1, with D perhaps assigned TRBD1 or TRBD2 (5 bases each). CDR1 is DFQATT and CDR2 is SNEGSKA in the germline V gene (reference sequence). This CDR3 spans 17 amino acids. V dropped 7 bases and J dropped 4 bases, with 26 bases sitting between them. The CDR3 DNA reads as TGCAGTGGCAGAGGTAATGATTTGGGACGGAGGTACAATGAGCAGTTCTTC. Encoded protein: CSGRGNDLGRRYNEQFF.

This clonotype came up many times. This chain uses TRBV2 with TRBJ2-4; D call uncertain. This CDR3 region has 13 residues. Looked up from germline, CDR1 is SNHLY and CDR2 is FYNNEI. V was shortened by 3 bases and J by 1 base, with 4 bases between the two germline ends. CDR3 sequence (DNA): TGTGCCAGCAGTGATTGGGCCAAAAACATTCAGTACTTC. This encodes CASSDWAKNIQYF.

This clonotype was counted only a few times. V usage is TRBV3-1 and J usage is TRBJ1-6; no definite D call. V dropped 3 bases and J dropped 10 bases, with 13 bases sitting between them. Germline V gene data show CDR1 as LGHDT and CDR2 as YNNKEL (reference sequence). The CDR3 is 14 amino acids. CDR3 region: CASSHGGIRSPLHF. The DNA of the CDR3 is TGTGCCAGCAGCCATGGAGGGATTCGGTCACCCCTCCACTTT.

Only a few counts were recorded for this clonotype. The CDR3 reads CASSSGDGPYEQYF. As DNA, the CDR3 is TGTGCCAGCAGCTCCGGGGACGGTCCCTACGAGCAGTACTTC. The rearrangement uses TRBV9 and TRBJ2-7; D possibly matches TRBD1 or TRBD2 (5 bases each). The V gene's germline CDR1 is SGDLS and CDR2 YYNGEE. V lost 4 bases and J lost 2, with 13 bases in between. This CDR3 is built from 14 residues.

The sample holds a few counts of this clonotype. The V gene is TRBV30, the J gene TRBJ2-4, with 7 bases identical to TRBD1. CDR1 and CDR2 from the germline V gene are GTSNPN and SVGIG (reference sequence). The V segment lost 2 bases and the J segment 7 bases; nucleotides outside the gene matches: 2. The CDR3 covers 12 residues. The chain's CDR3 is CAWSLTGNIQYF. CDR3 nucleotide sequence: TGTGCCTGGAGTCTGACAGGGAACATTCAGTACTTC.

This clonotype showed up just a few times. The chain carries TRBV7-9 and TRBJ2-1; D remains ambiguous. The CDR3 loop spans 10 amino acids. Germline CDR1 is SEHNR and CDR2 is FQNEAQ (reference sequence). Trimming removed 4 bases at V and 8 bases at J, with 3 bases between. CDR3 protein: CASSWDEQFF. The CDR3 coding sequence is TGTGCCAGCAGCTGGGATGAGCAGTTCTTC.

The chain carries TRBV6-1 and TRBJ1-3; D uncertain. Deletions cut 6 bases from V and 3 bases from J, with 6 bases between. The CDR3 totals 12 residues. Germline CDR1 MNHNS, CDR2 SASEGT. The CDR3 spells CASRQDGNTIYF. CDR3 nucleotide sequence: TGTGCCAGCAGACAAGATGGAAACACCATATATTTT.

On this clonotype itself: One end of the junction does not line up with germline, which may come from a read error. This sequence joins TRBV7-2 and TRBJ2-3; a possible D gene is TRBD2 (5 bases). The CDR3 covers 15 residues. Germline CDR1 and CDR2: SGHTA and FQGNSA. The CDR3 DNA follows: TGCGCCAGCAGCCAAGCCGGGGTTAGCACAGATACGCAGTATTTT. It encodes CASSQAGVSTDTQYF.

About this clonotype itself: This is likely a read error, given that the CDR3 carries no conserved phenylalanine or tryptophan at its end. J is TRBJ2-2 and V is TRBV7-3; 13 bases map to TRBD2. Germline CDR1 reads SGHTA; CDR2 reads FQGTGA. The ends lost 5 bases at V and 6 bases at J; junction bases unmatched: 3. The CDR3 covers 15 residues. The CDR3 DNA sequence: TGTGCCAGCAGCCGGGGACTAGCGGGGTCCGGGGAGCTGTTTCTT. It is translated as CASSRGLAGSGELFL.

The rearrangement links TRBV20-1 to TRBJ1-6, with 10 bases lining up with TRBD1. Germline V gives CDR1 DFQATT, CDR2 SNEGSKA (reference sequence). The V and J ends lost 6 bases and 7 bases, in that order; junction bases with no gene match: 6. CDR3 length: 14 residues. The CDR3 sequence is CSAPRTGGNSPLHF. In DNA, the CDR3 is TGCAGTGCCCCCCGGACAGGGGGGAATTCACCCCTCCACTTT.

Points on this clonotype: A single base separates this from a much larger clone, so it may be a read error. The chain uses TRBV5-1 and TRBJ2-7, with 12 positions matching TRBD2. The germline gives CDR1 SGHRS, CDR2 YFSETQ. CDR3 size: 18 residues. CDR3 residues: CASGLGPSGRARGEEQYF. The CDR3 bases are TGCGCCAGCGGCTTGGGCCCTAGCGGGAGGGCCCGGGGGGAAGAGCAGTACTTC.

This clonotype was detected a few times. The chain carries TRBV6-1 and TRBJ1-2; TRBD1 might be the D (6 bases). Germline V gives CDR1 MNHNS, CDR2 SASEGT. The CDR3 has 15 residues. V was trimmed by 5 bases and J by 8 bases, leaving 21 bases between them. This CDR3 reads CASSLGHLSERGYTF. The CDR3 DNA reads TGTGCCAGCAGTTTGGGACATCTTTCCGAGAGAGGCTACACCTTC.